A selection of T cell receptor beta chains follows, all from one sample in a study of OX40 agonist ivuxolimab in advanced cancers. The protocol was immunoSEQ multiplex PCR, while the TCRdb copy is restricted to in-frame clones and leaves out a portion. The sample includes 74,000 or so clones, around 83% seen only once; the top ten take approximately 2%. The source was CD4+ or CD8+ T cells sorted from blood, collected in a trial of the OX40 agonist ivuxolimab. The receptors stem from an adult with an advanced solid tumor such as melanoma, head and neck, liver or kidney cancer. The CDR3 runs from the conserved cysteine through the conserved F or W. A D gene is named only where the DNA matches it firmly. Only some rows state a clone size, as once, few, many or a class for expanded clones.

>.|TRBV28|.|TRBJ1-2
CASSLRFYGYTF
TGTGCCAGCAGTCTCAGGTTTTATGGCTACACCTTC
>.|TRBV9|.|TRBJ1-4
CASSPEGNEKLFF
TGTGCCAGCAGCCCCGAGGGTAATGAAAAACTGTTTTTT
>.|TRBV5-1|.|TRBJ2-1
CASSLAGESWNEQFF
TGCGCCAGCAGCTTGGCAGGGGAGAGCTGGAATGAGCAGTTCTTC
>.|TRBV27|TRBD1|TRBJ1-1
CASRVDRVNTEAFF
TGTGCCAGCAGGGTGGACAGGGTGAACACTGAAGCTTTCTTT
>.|TRBV5-1|TRBD1|TRBJ1-1
CASSSGTDMNTEAFF
TGCGCCAGCAGCTCCGGGACAGACATGAACACTGAAGCTTTCTTT
>.|TRBV6-6|.|TRBJ2-3
CASSLGGGVDTQYF
TGTGCCAGCAGTTTAGGGGGGGGAGTGGATACGCAGTATTTT
>.|TRBV28|.|TRBJ1-3
CASSRGNTIYF
TGTGCCAGCAGTCGTGGAAACACCATATATTTT
>.|TRBV6-5|TRBD1|TRBJ1-5
CASRRTGTSNQPQHF
TGTGCCAGCAGACGGACAGGGACGAGCAATCAGCCCCAGCATTTT
>.|TRBV27|TRBD1|TRBJ1-1
CASSWLQGTEAFF
TGTGCCAGCAGTTGGTTACAGGGGACTGAAGCTTTCTTT
>.|TRBV30|TRBD1|TRBJ2-7
CAWSVQGQGYEQYF
TGTGCCTGGAGTGTACAAGGACAGGGTTACGAGCAGTACTTC
>few|TRBV5-6|.|TRBJ2-5
CASSLAGETQYF
TGTGCCAGCAGCTTGGCGGGAGAGACCCAGTACTTC
>.|TRBV7-9|TRBD2|TRBJ2-5
CASSPGSSGGEETQYF
TGTGCCAGCAGCCCCGGTTCGTCGGGGGGGGAAGAGACCCAGTACTTC
>once|TRBV9|.|TRBJ2-3
CASSVSVRITDTQYF
TGTGCCAGCAGCGTCTCGGTGCGGATCACAGATACGCAGTATTTT
>.|TRBV15|.|TRBJ2-3
CATRHRSTDTQYF
TGTGCCACCAGACACAGGAGCACAGATACGCAGTATTTT
>.|TRBV11-2|.|TRBJ2-7
CASSLVSKGEQYF
TGTGCCAGCAGCTTAGTTAGTAAGGGCGAGCAGTACTTC
>.|TRBV6-6|.|TRBJ1-4
CASSPQESLEKLFF
TGTGCCAGCAGCCCACAGGAGAGTTTGGAAAAACTGTTTTTT
>.|TRBV21-1|.|TRBJ1-5
CATLQGQSYSNQPQHF
TGTGCCACCCTACAGGGACAGTCCTATAGCAATCAGCCCCAGCATTTT
>.|TRBV5-1|TRBD1|TRBJ2-7
CASSVGQGSYEQYF
TGCGCCAGCAGCGTGGGACAGGGGTCCTACGAGCAGTACTTC
>.|TRBV5-1|.|TRBJ2-2
CASSPPGGGELFF
TGCGCCAGCAGCCCGCCTGGGGGCGGGGAGCTGTTTTTT
>.|TRBV5-1|TRBD1|TRBJ1-1
CASSQAGTGGNTEAFF
TGCGCCAGCAGCCAAGCCGGGACAGGTGGGAACACTGAAGCTTTCTTT
>.|TRBV7-2|TRBD2|TRBJ2-7
CASSPDTSGGAYEQYF
TGTGCCAGCAGTCCTGATACTAGCGGGGGGGCCTACGAGCAGTACTTC
>.|TRBV6-1|.|TRBJ2-1
CASSELGSYNEQFF
TGTGCCAGCAGTGAATTGGGGTCCTACAATGAGCAGTTCTTC
>.|TRBV4-1|.|TRBJ1-5
CASSQRSQGSYQPQHF
TGCGCCAGCAGCCAACGCTCCCAGGGGTCCTATCAGCCCCAGCATTTT
>.|TRBV5-4|.|TRBJ2-1
CASSLPWGNEQFF
TGTGCCAGCAGCTTGCCCTGGGGCAATGAGCAGTTCTTC
>once|TRBV14|.|TRBJ1-2
CASSQDGRYYGYTF
TGTGCCAGCAGCCAAGATGGCAGGTACTATGGCTACACCTTC
>once|TRBV21-1|.|TRBJ2-7
CASINKQQGQGEQYF
TGTGCCAGCATTAACAAACAACAGGGACAGGGCGAGCAGTACTTC
>.|TRBV4-1|.|TRBJ1-1
CASSQDSGALGTEAFF
TGCGCCAGCAGCCAAGATAGTGGGGCCTTGGGCACTGAAGCTTTCTTT
>.|TRBV4-1|.|TRBJ1-4
CASSQVEGINEKLFF
TGCGCCAGCAGCCAAGTTGAGGGGATCAATGAAAAACTGTTTTTT
>.|TRBV5-4|TRBD2|TRBJ2-5
CASSRGLAGDQETQYF
TGTGCCAGCAGCAGGGGACTAGCGGGAGATCAAGAGACCCAGTACTTC
>.|TRBV6-1|TRBD2|TRBJ2-5
CASSLTSGRETQYF
TGTGCCAGCAGTCTGACTAGCGGGAGAGAGACCCAGTACTTC
>.|TRBV19|.|TRBJ1-3
CASSMRSSSGNTIYF
TGTGCCAGTAGTATGCGGTCGAGCTCTGGAAACACCATATATTTT
>few|TRBV5-1|.|TRBJ1-1
CASSLEGNTEAFF
TGCGCCAGCAGCCTGGAGGGGAACACTGAAGCTTTCTTT
>.|TRBV5-1|.|TRBJ2-1
CASSSSHGGRNYYNEQFF
TGCGCCAGCAGCTCAAGCCATGGGGGAAGGAACTACTACAATGAGCAGTTCTTC
>.|TRBV5-4|.|TRBJ2-5
CASSYRAELQETQYF
TGTGCCAGCAGCTACCGAGCGGAGCTCCAAGAGACCCAGTACTTC
>.|TRBV28|TRBD1|TRBJ2-3
CASSTDWDRGADTQYF
TGTGCCAGCAGTACCGACTGGGACAGGGGAGCAGATACGCAGTATTTT
>.|TRBV4-3|.|TRBJ1-5
CASSQARGGQPQHF
TGCGCCAGCAGCCAGGCCAGGGGTGGCCAGCCCCAGCATTTT
>.|TRBV11-2|.|TRBJ2-7
CASSGQGTLSVYEQYF
TGTGCCAGCAGCGGGCAGGGGACTCTCAGTGTCTACGAGCAGTACTTC
>.|TRBV5-3|.|TRBJ2-7
CARSLRTGTQDYEQYF
TGTGCCAGAAGCCTAAGAACCGGGACTCAAGACTACGAGCAGTACTTC
>.|TRBV19|TRBD2|TRBJ2-1
CASSRGGVPYNEQFF
TGTGCCAGTAGTCGGGGGGGGGTCCCTTACAATGAGCAGTTCTTC
>.|TRBV10-3|TRBD1|TRBJ2-5
CAIRTDREETQYF
TGTGCCATCAGGACCGACAGGGAAGAGACCCAGTACTTC
>.|TRBV6-1|TRBD2|TRBJ2-7
CASRGRTSGSYEQYF
TGTGCCAGCAGGGGGAGGACTAGCGGGTCCTACGAGCAGTACTTC